This T cell receptor (beta chain) was obtained from a study of shared clonotypes between healthy human individuals. Deep-level running was used for the assay. Data came from immunoSEQ multiplex PCR; TCRdb stores just in-frame clones and leaves some out. The sample has 75,000 to 100,000 clones; about half are singletons. As for this clone: What it binds is not known.

Germline V gene data show CDR1 as KGHSH and CDR2 as LQKENI. The CDR3 extends over 15 amino acids. Trimming took 4 bases from V and 4 from J; bases not matched to a gene: 9. Findings of the study overall: A small donor pool kept down the genetic and exposure-history diversity that was represented. It was anticipated that sequencing depth would influence how many clonotypes donors shared.

The sequence was obtained from a woman aged 40 to 49 in good health. Some clones in this sample may be carry-over from other donors' samples. The specimen was PBMCs. The gene calls are TRBV18 and TRBJ2-7; TRBD2 matches 8 bases. CDR3 amino acids: CASSQNPGLGYEQYF. In DNA form, the CDR3 reads TGTGCCAGCTCACAAAACCCGGGACTAGGTTACGAGCAGTACTTC.